This TCR beta chain was sequenced in a study of OX40 agonist ivuxolimab in advanced cancers. Study observations and caveats: Expanded clones tended on average to be more numerous among CD8+ T cells than CD4+.

With regard to this clone: Its target is unknown.

The CDR3 consists of 19 residues. Germline lookup yields CDR1 SGHRS and CDR2 YFSETQ. J gave up 0 bases and V 0 bases, and 14 bases lay outside the gene matches. Autoimmune disease history or systemic immunosuppression meant exclusion. Profiled with immunoSEQ multiplex PCR; TCRdb holds only in-frame clones, not every one. In the table there are some 64,000 clones, less than 95% of which are singletons. The specimen was CD4+ or CD8+ T cells sorted from blood, collected in a trial of the OX40 agonist ivuxolimab. This TCR was sampled from an adult with an advanced solid tumor such as melanoma, head and neck, liver or kidney cancer. The chain recombines TRBV5-1 with TRBJ2-7; 8 bases agree with TRBD2. DNA of the CDR3: TGCGCCAGCAGCTTGGTAACCCCCTTACTAGCGGTAAGCTCCTACGAGCAGTACTTC. This gives the protein CASSLVTPLLAVSSYEQYF.